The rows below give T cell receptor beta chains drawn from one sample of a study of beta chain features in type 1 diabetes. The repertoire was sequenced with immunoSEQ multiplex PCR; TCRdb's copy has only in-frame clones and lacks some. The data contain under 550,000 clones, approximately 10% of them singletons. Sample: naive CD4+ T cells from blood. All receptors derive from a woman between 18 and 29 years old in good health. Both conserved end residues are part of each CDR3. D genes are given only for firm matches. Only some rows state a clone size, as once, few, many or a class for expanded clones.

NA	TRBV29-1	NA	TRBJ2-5	TGCAGCGTTGGACCACAAGAGACCCAGTACTTC	CSVGPQETQYF
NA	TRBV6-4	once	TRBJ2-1	TGTGCCAGCAGTGACTCGGCCTACAATGAGCAGTTCTTC	CASSDSAYNEQFF
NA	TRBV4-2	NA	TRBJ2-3	TGTGCCAGCAGCCAAGATCCGAGCTTCTCGAGCACAGATACGCAGTATTTT	CASSQDPSFSSTDTQYF
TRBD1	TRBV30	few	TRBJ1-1	TGTGCCTGGAATCCGGGCAGGGGGGATCGGAGGGACACTGAAGCTTTCTTT	CAWNPGRGDRRDTEAFF
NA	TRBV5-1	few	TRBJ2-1	TGCGCCAGCAGCTTCGGCCAGGACTCCTACAATGAGCAGTTCTTC	CASSFGQDSYNEQFF
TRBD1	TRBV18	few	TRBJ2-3	TGTGCCAGCTCACCAGCCGGGACAGGGAGGATAGATACGCAGTATTTT	CASSPAGTGRIDTQYF
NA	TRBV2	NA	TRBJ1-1	TGTGCCAGCACCTCGGTCGAAGCTTTCTTT	CASTSVEAFF
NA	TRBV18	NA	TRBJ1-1	TGTGCCAGCTCACCAGGCGTAGGGTACACTGAAGCTTTCTTT	CASSPGVGYTEAFF
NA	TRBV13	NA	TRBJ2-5	TGTGCCAGCAGCTTAGGCTCAGGGGTTGCCCAGTACTTC	CASSLGSGVAQYF
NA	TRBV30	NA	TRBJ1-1	TGTGCCTGGAGAGCCTTGGGGGGGTACTCCTTGCGAACTGAAGCTTTCTTT	CAWRALGGYSLRTEAFF
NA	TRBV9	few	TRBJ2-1	TGTGCCAGCAGCGTAGGTCCAAATGAGCAGTTCTTC	CASSVGPNEQFF
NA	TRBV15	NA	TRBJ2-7	TGTGCCACCAGCAGAGAAGGACAGAACCGGTACGAGCAGTACTTC	CATSREGQNRYEQYF
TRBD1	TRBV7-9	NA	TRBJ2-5	TGTGCCAGCAGCTTAGTTGTTGGGGACAGGGTTCGAGAGACCCAGTACTTC	CASSLVVGDRVRETQYF
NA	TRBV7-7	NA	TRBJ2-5	TGTGCTAGCAGCCCCAATATAGGGCAAGAGACCCAGTACTTC	CASSPNIGQETQYF
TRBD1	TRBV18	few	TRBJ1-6	TGTGCCAGCTCACTAGGGACAGAGAAATATTCACCCCTCCACTTT	CASSLGTEKYSPLHF
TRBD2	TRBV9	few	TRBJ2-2	TGTGCCAGCAGCGTCCAGCGGGAGCCTAATCTCGGGGAGCTGTTTTTT	CASSVQREPNLGELFF